This TCR beta chain was observed in a study of shared clonotypes between healthy human individuals. Naivety among CD8 cells was defined by CD45RO negativity and positive CCR7 selection, thereby excluding terminally differentiated effector memory CD45RA+ cells. J lost 6 bases, V lost 4 bases, and 13 bases had no gene match. Germline CDR1 reads SGDLS; CDR2 reads YYNGEE. The CDR3 contains 18 residues. TCRdb keeps only in-frame clones here, not all; method: immunoSEQ multiplex PCR. Altogether around 600,000 clones are present, roughly 98% being singletons, with the ten largest covering 0.25% to 0.35%. What was sequenced was naive CD8+ T cells sorted from blood. The TCR sequence derives from a man aged 25 to 45 in good health. The V call is TRBV9, the J call TRBJ2-3; 14 nucleotides agree with TRBD2. Here the CDR3 reads CASSPTPGLAGEGDTQYF. DNA for the CDR3: TGTGCCAGCAGCCCAACGCCGGGACTAGCGGGAGAGGGTGATACGCAGTATTTT. Full variable domain (remainder filled in from reference TRBV9 and TRBJ2-3): DSGVTQTPKHLITATGQRVTLRCSPRSGDLSVYWYQQSLDQGLQFLIQYYNGEERAKGNILERFSAQQFPDLHSELNLSSLELGDSALYFCASSPTPGLAGEGDTQYFGPGTRLTVL.